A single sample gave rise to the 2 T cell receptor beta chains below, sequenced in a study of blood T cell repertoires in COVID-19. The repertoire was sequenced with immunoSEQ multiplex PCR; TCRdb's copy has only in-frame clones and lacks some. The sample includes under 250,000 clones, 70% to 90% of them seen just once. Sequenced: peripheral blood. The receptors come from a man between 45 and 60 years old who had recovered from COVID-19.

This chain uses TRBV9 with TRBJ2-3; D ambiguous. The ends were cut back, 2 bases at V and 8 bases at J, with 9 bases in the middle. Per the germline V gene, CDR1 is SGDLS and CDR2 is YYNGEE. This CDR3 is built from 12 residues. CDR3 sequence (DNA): TGTGCCAGCAGCGTCCAGGAAGGTACGCAGTATTTT. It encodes CASSVQEGTQYF.

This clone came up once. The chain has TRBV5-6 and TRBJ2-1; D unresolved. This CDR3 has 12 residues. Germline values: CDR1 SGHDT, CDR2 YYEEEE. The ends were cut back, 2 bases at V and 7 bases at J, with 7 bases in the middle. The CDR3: CASSLIGNEQFF. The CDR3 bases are TGTGCCAGCAGCTTAATCGGTAATGAGCAGTTCTTC. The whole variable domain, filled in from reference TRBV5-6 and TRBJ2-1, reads DAGVTQSPTHLIKTRGQQVTLRCSPKSGHDTVSWYQQALGQGPQFIFQYYEEEERQRGNFPDRFSGHQFPNYSSELNVNALLLGDSALYLCASSLIGNEQFFGPGTRLTVL.